This T cell receptor beta chain was sequenced during a study of blood T cell repertoires in COVID-19. Study-wide background: Sites in the United States, Italy and Spain provided acute and convalescent COVID-19 samples.

CDR3 size: 15 residues. CDR1 and CDR2 (germline): SQVTM, ANQGSEA. Trimming took 3 bases from V and 0 from J; bases not matched to a gene: 6. In the study's own analysis: For nucleated cells, counts were estimated from reference gene primer amplification. Only in-frame clones appear in the TCRdb table, and some are missing; sequencing was by immunoSEQ multiplex PCR. That table supplies the V and J calls and clone size; D and trimming were determined from the DNA. The sample consists of under 500,000 clones, approximately 90% of them appearing once. The chain couples TRBV29-1 to TRBJ2-3, with 7 bases fitting TRBD1. The TCR originated in a woman younger than 35 with acute COVID-19. Sample: PBMCs or T cells enriched from blood (not recorded which). The CDR3 here is CSVDAGGISTDTQYF. Here the CDR3 DNA reads TGCAGCGTTGACGCAGGGGGTATTAGCACAGATACGCAGTATTTT.